This entry features one T cell receptor (beta chain) sequence. What it binds is not known. The data derive from a study of Ad26.COV2.S vaccination and SARS-CoV-2 variants. Study overall: Ad26.COV2.S was injected intramuscularly once or twice, 56 days apart.

Produced via immunoSEQ multiplex PCR; TCRdb's table is partial and in-frame only. The sample lists about 500,000 clones, about 89% occurring once. The treatment is: approximately 18 received Ad26.COV2.S at low or high dose, single or two shots; about 5 received placebo; per-sample allocation not given. Sampling occurred on day 63 after the first vaccine or placebo injection. Findings and caveats of the study: Researchers cautioned that TCR breadth and depth analyses may have underestimated total T cell responses.

CDR3 length: 11 residues. Germline CDR1 reads DFQATT; CDR2 reads SNEGSKA (reference sequence). The V and J ends lost 7 bases and 3 bases respectively, with 10 bases between them. The sequences come from peripheral blood, collected in a trial of Ad26.COV2.S vaccine versus placebo. The clonotype comes from a person aged 18-65 years who received the Ad26.COV2.S COVID-19 vaccine or a placebo. The rearrangement links TRBV20-1 to TRBJ2-7; D not certain. The CDR3 here is CSGLSVYEQYF. The CDR3 region has the DNA TGCAGTGGCCTCTCGGTCTACGAGCAGTACTTC.